This T cell receptor beta chain is drawn from a study of graft-versus-host responses after intestinal transplantation. Across the study: Isolated intestinal, liver-intestinal, or multivisceral transplants had been given to the recipients. Tacrolimus and steroids were given for around 3 years to all recipients after anti-thymocyte globulin induction.

Concerning this clone itself: Antigen specificity is unknown.

Sequencing used immunoSEQ multiplex PCR; TCRdb keeps in-frame clones, though not all of them. Here the sample spans some 46,000 clones, about 95% being singletons. CDR3 length equals 13 residues. V dropped 5 bases and J dropped 2 bases, with 13 bases sitting between them. Per germline, CDR1 SQVTM and CDR2 ANQGSEA. Study findings and constraints: Early post-transplant HvG declines were associated with peak circulating GvH clone levels. GvH clonotypes were identified within recipient marrow, with a subset emerging first in ileum or blood.

The chain recombines TRBV29-1 with TRBJ2-7; tentative D call: TRBD2 (6 bases). The TCR sequence derives from a human patient who received an intestinal transplant, so some T cells may come from the graft donor. Source: PBMCs, taken more than 310 days after intestinal transplant. The CDR3 loop reads CSVLLAETYEQYF. The CDR3 DNA reads as TGCAGCGTTCTGTTAGCGGAGACCTACGAGCAGTACTTC.